This T cell receptor beta chain was identified during a study of human T cells and chemical hapten exposure. Whole-study findings and limits: TCRs exceeding a frequency of 1 in 1000 stayed unchanged under DPC sensitization.

Documented time point: pre-sensitization, week 0. Treatment meaning: therapeutic diphenylcyclopropenone sensitization with weekly scalp DPC. Germline V gene data show CDR1 as SGHTS and CDR2 as YDEGEE. The CDR3 runs 16 residues. V lost 7 bases to trimming and J lost 0 bases, with 19 bases between them. Library preparation tagged each individual cDNA molecule with a unique molecular identifier. TCRdb re-called the RACE reads with MiXCR, one entry per CDR3 protein. The sample records roughly 90,000 distinct CDR3 sequences, approximately 9.9% being singletons. In this sample, this clonotype turned up many times. Its cognate antigen is unknown.

Sequenced material: whole blood, taken in connection with sensitization to the hapten diphenylcyclopropenone (DPC). This chain uses TRBV5-8 with TRBJ1-2, with D perhaps matching TRBD1 (6 bases). This TCR was recovered from a woman aged 40 to 49 with alopecia areata. Some clones in this sample may be carry-over from other donors' samples. CDR3 DNA: TGTGCCAGCGGGAGGACAGCCAAGTTAGCTAACTATGGCTACACCTTC. It codes for CASGRTAKLANYGYTF. The entire variable domain, with the rest obtained from reference TRBV5-8 and TRBJ1-2, is as follows: EAGVTQSPTHLIKTRGQQATLRCSPISGHTSVYWYQQALGLGLQFLLWYDEGEERNRGNFPPRFSGRQFPNYSSELNVNALELEDSALYLCASGRTAKLANYGYTFGSGTRLTVV.